Each of the 20 T cell receptor beta chains below was sequenced from the same sample in a study of CD8 T cells in ankylosing spondylitis. The study, taken as a whole, reports: Ankylosing spondylitis blood seemed to carry a telltale TCR beta motif made of roughly 8 highly homologous variants.

TCRdb recomputed calls from the 5' RACE reads with MiXCR, one row per CDR3 protein. The sample holds 100,000 or so distinct CDR3 sequences, around 8.5% seen once. What these receptors recognize is not known. Sequencing used blood, either unsorted or a sorted T cell fraction (not recorded which). These receptors came from a male donor with ankylosing spondylitis.

This clonotype has at least ten counts. The chain has TRBV5-1 and TRBJ2-1; TRBD1 aligns across 7 bases. CDR1 and CDR2 from the germline V gene are SGHRS and YFSETQ. The CDR3 contains 15 residues. J lost 5 bases, V lost 0 bases, and 5 bases had no gene match. CDR3 protein: CASSLVGQANNEQFF. DNA of the CDR3: TGCGCCAGCAGCTTGGTAGGACAGGCTAACAATGAGCAGTTCTTC.

This clonotype occurred a few times. The genes are TRBV9 and TRBJ1-1, with D unclear. Germline CDR1 and CDR2: SGDLS and YYNGEE. The V and J ends lost 0 bases and 5 bases respectively, with 8 bases between them. The CDR3 loop spans 13 amino acids. CDR3 coding DNA: TGTGCCAGCAGCGTAGGGCGAAGGACTGAAGCTTTCTTT. This translates into CASSVGRRTEAFF.

This clonotype was counted a single time. CDR3 sequence: CASSQDGLRETQYF. CDR3 sequence (DNA): TGTGCCAGCTCTCAGGACGGCCTCCGAGAGACCCAGTACTTC. The genes are TRBV18 and TRBJ2-5; the D is unclear. V dropped 6 bases and J dropped 4 bases, with 15 bases sitting between them. The germline CDR1 and CDR2 sequences are KGHSH and LQKENI. CDR3 size: 14 residues.

The sample holds many counts of this clonotype. V gene TRBV29-1 combines with J gene TRBJ2-7, with 7 bases identical to TRBD1. Germline lookup yields CDR1 SQVTM and CDR2 ANQGSEA. This CDR3 has 14 residues. The J segment lost 6 bases and the V segment lost 0 bases, leaving 8 bases of the junction unmatched. In nucleotides, the CDR3 is TGCAGCGTTGAAGATAGGGGACAGCTAAGCGAGCAGTACTTC. Translating it yields CSVEDRGQLSEQYF.

In its sample, this clonotype was seen a few times. The chain recombines TRBV2 with TRBJ1-2; D perhaps matches TRBD1 (5 bases). This CDR3 is 13 amino acids long. The germline V gene encodes CDR1 SNHLY and CDR2 FYNNEI. Deletions cut 6 bases from V and 0 bases from J, with 8 bases between. The CDR3 is CASSVTANYGYTF. In DNA form, the CDR3 reads TGTGCCAGCAGCGTGACAGCTAACTATGGCTACACCTTC.

This clonotype was counted many times. The chain links TRBV2 to TRBJ2-1; TRBD2 aligns across 7 bases. From germline, CDR1 is SNHLY and CDR2 FYNNEI. After removal of 3 bases from V and 4 bases from J, the junction contained 12 bases not matched to a gene. CDR3 size: 17 residues. The CDR3 nucleotides read TGTGCCAGCAGTGAGAACCCGGCGGGAGCGGGGTACAATGAGCAGTTCTTC. It encodes CASSENPAGAGYNEQFF.

This clonotype was observed many times. The gene calls are TRBV4-1 and TRBJ2-1; D gene ambiguous. V lost 5 bases to trimming and J lost 0 bases, with 8 bases between them. The CDR3 sequence is 14 residues long. Germline V gene lookup returns CDR1 MGHRA and CDR2 YSYEKL. CDR3 amino acids: CASSKVSSYNEQFF. CDR3 bases: TGCGCCAGCAGCAAGGTGAGCTCCTACAATGAGCAGTTCTTC.

This clonotype was detected only a few times. J is TRBJ2-7 and V is TRBV7-2; D not resolved. V was trimmed by 1 base and J by 0 bases, leaving 10 bases between them. Germline V gives CDR1 SGHTA, CDR2 FQGNSA. This CDR3 has 15 amino acids. The CDR3 DNA reads as TGTGCCAGCAGCTTAGGCGCCGCTAGCTCCTACGAGCAGTACGTC. Protein: CASSLGAASSYEQYV.

The rearrangement uses TRBV7-9 and TRBJ1-2, with 7 bases matching TRBD1. Trimming at V came to 1 base and at J to 7 bases, leaving 6 bases not matched to a gene. The CDR3 consists of 14 residues. Germline V lookup: CDR1 SEHNR, CDR2 FQNEAQ (reference sequence). The CDR3 sequence is CASSLVQGSSGYTF. Here the CDR3 DNA reads TGTGCCAGCAGCTTAGTACAGGGGAGTAGTGGCTACACCTTC.

This clonotype was seen repeatedly, ten times or more. This rearrangement joins TRBV20-1 to TRBJ2-1, with 8 bases that match TRBD2. Germline CDR1 reads DFQATT; CDR2 reads SNEGSKA (reference sequence). Trimming at V came to 5 bases and at J to 1 base, leaving 10 bases not matched to a gene. The CDR3 length is 16 residues. The CDR3 spells CSALPAVAGSYNEQFF. Written as DNA, the CDR3 is TGCAGTGCTTTACCGGCGGTAGCGGGATCCTACAATGAGCAGTTCTTC.

This clonotype appeared many times. The chain is built from TRBV27 and TRBJ1-4; D perhaps matches TRBD1 (6 bases). V lost 6 bases to trimming and J lost 5 bases, with 13 bases between them. Germline loops: CDR1 MNHEY, CDR2 SMNVEV (reference sequence). The CDR3 contains 14 residues. The CDR3 nucleotides read TGTGCCAGCAGGACAACAGGGAGCAATGAAAAACTGTTTTTT. Protein: CASRTTGSNEKLFF.

This clonotype was observed a few times. This chain connects TRBV15 to TRBJ2-2; D might be TRBD2 (5 bases). CDR1 is LNHNV, CDR2 YYDKDF, per germline (reference sequence). The length of the CDR3 is 15 residues. The V gene lost 2 bases and the J gene lost 0 bases, with 7 bases spanning the gap. The CDR3 is CATSRSGPNTGELFF. DNA for the CDR3: TGTGCCACCAGCAGAAGCGGACCGAACACCGGGGAGCTGTTTTTT.

V gene TRBV5-4 combines with J gene TRBJ2-2, with 11 positions matching TRBD2. Per the germline V gene, CDR1 is SGHNT and CDR2 is YYREEE (reference sequence). Unmatched junction bases numbered 10, after V lost 5 bases and J lost 7 bases. The CDR3 consists of 16 residues. CDR3 region: CASRDGLAGLLGELFF. CDR3 coding DNA: TGTGCCAGCAGGGATGGACTAGCGGGCCTCCTCGGGGAGCTGTTTTTT.

This clonotype was seen at least ten times. The chain is built from TRBV4-1 and TRBJ2-3, with 9 bases lining up with TRBD2. V dropped 6 bases and J dropped 0; count of bases not matched to a gene: 7. Germline CDR1 MGHRA, CDR2 YSYEKL. The CDR3 is made up of 16 amino acids. CDR3 sequence (DNA): TGCGCCAGCAGTTGGGGAAGCGGGAGGAGCACAGATACGCAGTATTTT. Its translation is CASSWGSGRSTDTQYF.

This clonotype was counted only a few times. The genes are TRBV6-1 and TRBJ1-1; 7 bases are shared with TRBD1. V dropped 1 base and J dropped 1; count of bases not matched to a gene: 3. This CDR3 has 15 amino acids. CDR1 is MNHNS, CDR2 SASEGT, per germline. The CDR3: CASSEVDRANTEAFF. The CDR3 region has the DNA TGTGCCAGCAGTGAAGTCGACAGGGCGAACACTGAAGCTTTCTTT.

This clonotype has a count of ten or more. This rearrangement joins TRBV7-9 to TRBJ1-1; D unclear. V dropped 0 bases and J dropped 3 bases, with 11 bases sitting between them. CDR3 length equals 15 residues. Germline V lookup: CDR1 SEHNR, CDR2 FQNEAQ (reference sequence). CDR3 coding DNA: TGTGCCAGCAGCTTAGCTAGCGGTGGGGACACTGAAGCTTTCTTT. This codes for CASSLASGGDTEAFF. Based on the CDR3 plus reference TRBV7-9 and TRBJ1-1, the full variable domain is DTGVSQNPRHKITKRGQNVTFRCDPISEHNRLYWYRQTLGQGPEFLTYFQNEAQLEKSRLLSDRFSAERPKGSFSTLEIQRTEQGDSAMYLCASSLASGGDTEAFFGQGTRLTVV.

The sample holds many counts of this clonotype. The rearrangement uses TRBV29-1 and TRBJ2-1; 12 bases line up with TRBD2. The CDR3 covers 14 residues. Germline-derived CDR1 and CDR2 are SQVTM and ANQGSEA. The V and J ends lost 5 bases and 8 bases, in that order; junction bases with no gene match: 7. The CDR3 region is CSVLRLAGGDEQFF. CDR3 in DNA: TGCAGCGTTTTAAGGCTAGCGGGAGGGGATGAGCAGTTCTTC.

The chain uses TRBV7-9 and TRBJ2-1; D gene uncertain. Germline V gives CDR1 SEHNR, CDR2 FQNEAQ (reference sequence). Trimming cost V 3 bases and J 9 bases, with 6 bases left between them. This CDR3 is 11 amino acids long. CDR3 sequence reads: CASSLTSEQFF. The DNA of the CDR3 is TGTGCCAGCAGCTTGACCTCTGAGCAGTTCTTC.

This clonotype was detected many times. The chain joins TRBV20-1 to TRBJ2-1, with D possibly matching TRBD2 (5 bases). V shed 3 bases and J shed 10 bases, with 10 bases lying between them. CDR3 size: 11 residues. The germline V gene has CDR1 DFQATT and CDR2 SNEGSKA (reference sequence). CDR3 residues: CSASLTGEQFF. CDR3 in DNA: TGCAGTGCTAGTCTGACGGGAGAGCAGTTCTTC.

This clonotype was counted ten times or more. The CDR3 is CSTPGSRFKNTGELFF. The CDR3 DNA sequence: TGCAGTACCCCCGGAAGTAGGTTTAAGAACACCGGGGAGCTGTTTTTT. The chain couples TRBV20-1 to TRBJ2-2; D gene unclear. This CDR3 is built from 16 residues. Per the germline V gene, CDR1 is DFQATT and CDR2 is SNEGSKA (reference sequence). The ends were cut back, 8 bases at V and 1 base at J, with 20 bases in the middle.